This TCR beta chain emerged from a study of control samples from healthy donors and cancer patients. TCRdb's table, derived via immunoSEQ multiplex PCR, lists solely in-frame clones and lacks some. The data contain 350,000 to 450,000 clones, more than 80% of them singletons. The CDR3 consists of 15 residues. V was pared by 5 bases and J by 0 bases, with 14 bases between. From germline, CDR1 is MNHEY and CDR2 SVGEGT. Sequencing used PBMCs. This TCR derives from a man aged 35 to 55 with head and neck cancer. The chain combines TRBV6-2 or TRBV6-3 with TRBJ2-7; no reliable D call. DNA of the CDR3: TGTGCCAGCAGTCGCCTCTCTTTGGGCTCCTACGAGCAGTACTTC. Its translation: CASSRLSLGSYEQYF.